Listed here are 6 T cell receptor beta chains from one sample, sequenced in a study of identical twins. Each CDR3 protein is one row after TCRdb ran MiXCR on the 5' RACE reads. The sample records 200,000 to 250,000 distinct CDR3 sequences, 7.5% being singletons. The same sample was also studied in work on yellow fever vaccine responses in identical twins.

Source material: memory (CD45RO+) T cells sorted from blood. The receptors shown here come from a woman between 18 and 30 years old in good health.

The chain has TRBV20-1 and TRBJ2-7; 7 bases agree with TRBD2. This CDR3 is built from 15 residues. Trimming cost V 0 bases and J 0 bases; bases outside gene matches: 5. Germline V gene lookup returns CDR1 DFQATT and CDR2 SNEGSKA (reference sequence). This CDR3 reads CSARDLGRSSYEQYF. CDR3 DNA sequence: TGCAGTGCTAGAGATCTCGGGAGGAGCTCCTACGAGCAGTACTTC.

This clonotype was picked up many times. This chain uses TRBV2 with TRBJ2-2; D is ambiguous. The V gene's germline CDR1 is SNHLY and CDR2 FYNNEI. This CDR3 has 12 residues. Trimming pared 6 bases from V and 5 bases from J, leaving 7 bases between. In DNA, the CDR3 is TGTGCCAGCAGGGTCGGAACCGGGGAGCTGTTTTTT. It codes for CASRVGTGELFF.

This clonotype was detected many times. The rearrangement links TRBV29-1 to TRBJ2-5; TRBD1 is a possible D gene (6 bases). Trimming took off 4 bases at V and 4 bases at J, with 10 bases between the two ends. CDR1 is SQVTM and CDR2 is ANQGSEA in the germline V gene. CDR3 size: 12 residues. CDR3 amino acids: CSVGQGRETQYF. The CDR3 DNA reads TGCAGCGTTGGGCAGGGGAGAGAGACCCAGTACTTC.

In its sample, this clonotype was seen a few times. The chain joins TRBV5-1 to TRBJ2-3; 10 positions match TRBD2. The CDR3 length is 18 residues. V dropped 0 bases and J dropped 2; count of bases not matched to a gene: 9. The germline CDR1 and CDR2 sequences are SGHRS and YFSETQ. CDR3 residues: CASSLEAASGSLTDTQYF. CDR3 nucleotide sequence: TGCGCCAGCAGCTTGGAGGCGGCTAGCGGGAGTCTCACAGATACGCAGTATTTT.

This clonotype was seen a few times. V and J are TRBV6-2 or TRBV6-3 and TRBJ1-1, with D perhaps TRBD1 (5 bases). V lost 7 bases to trimming and J lost 0 bases, with 12 bases between them. CDR3 length: 14 amino acids. Germline V gene data show CDR1 as MNHEY and CDR2 as SVGEGT. CDR3 coding DNA: TGTGCCAGCATTAGAACGGACATGAACACTGAAGCTTTCTTT. This encodes CASIRTDMNTEAFF.

The chain links TRBV6-1 to TRBJ1-1; TRBD1 matches 8 bases. V shed 7 bases and J 7 bases; nucleotides not matched to a gene: 11. Germline V gives CDR1 MNHNS, CDR2 SASEGT. CDR3 size: 14 residues. The CDR3 reads CASTTGQAMGEAFF. In DNA form, the CDR3 reads TGTGCCAGCACCACGGGACAGGCGATGGGTGAAGCTTTCTTT.